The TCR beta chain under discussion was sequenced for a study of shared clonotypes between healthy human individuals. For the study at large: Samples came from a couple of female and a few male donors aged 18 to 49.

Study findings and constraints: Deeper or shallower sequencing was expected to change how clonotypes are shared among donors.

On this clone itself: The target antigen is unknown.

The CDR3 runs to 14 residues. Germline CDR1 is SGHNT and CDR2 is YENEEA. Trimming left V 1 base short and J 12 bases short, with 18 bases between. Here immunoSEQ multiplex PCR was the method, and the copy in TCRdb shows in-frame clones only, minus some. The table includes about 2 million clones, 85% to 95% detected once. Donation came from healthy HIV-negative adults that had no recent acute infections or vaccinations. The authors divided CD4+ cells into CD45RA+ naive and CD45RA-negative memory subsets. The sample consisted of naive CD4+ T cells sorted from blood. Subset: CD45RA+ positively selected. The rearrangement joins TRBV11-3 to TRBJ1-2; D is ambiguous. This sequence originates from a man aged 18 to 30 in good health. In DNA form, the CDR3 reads TGTGCCAGCAGCTTAGCTGTAGACCATCAACGGAACACCTTC. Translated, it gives CASSLAVDHQRNTF. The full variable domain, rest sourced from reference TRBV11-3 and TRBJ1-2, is EAGVVQSPRYKIIEKKQPVAFWCNPISGHNTLYWYLQNLGQGPELLIRYENEEAVDDSQLPKDRFSAERLKGVDSTLKIQPAELGDSAVYLCASSLAVDHQRNTFGSGTRLTVV.